A selection of T cell receptor beta chains follows, all from one sample in a study of beta chain features in type 1 diabetes. The assay was immunoSEQ multiplex PCR, and TCRdb's table has in-frame clones only and misses some. This table has about 900,000 clones, roughly 16% appearing once. The specimen was naive CD4+ T cells from blood. These receptors were taken from a woman between 18 and 29 years old in good health. The CDR3 runs from the conserved cysteine through the conserved F or W. D genes are given only for firm matches. Clone size is not always given. Where it is, it says once, few, many or a class for expanded clones.

D gene	V gene	J gene	clone size	CDR3 protein	CDR3 DNA
-	TRBV7-9	TRBJ2-2	-	CASSLVTGELFF	TGTGCCAGCAGCTTAGTCACCGGGGAGCTGTTTTTT
-	TRBV19	TRBJ2-2	-	CTSSTRFGELFF	TGTACCAGTAGTACACGATTCGGGGAGCTGTTTTTT
-	TRBV7-2	TRBJ2-6	once	CASSLGLPSGANVLTF	TGTGCCAGCAGCTTGGGGCTGCCCTCTGGGGCCAACGTCCTGACTTTC
TRBD2	TRBV19	TRBJ2-7	-	CASSPGLAANEQYF	TGTGCCAGTAGTCCGGGACTAGCGGCAAACGAGCAGTACTTC
TRBD2	TRBV7-3	TRBJ2-2	few	CASSLTKQREDYGELFF	TGTGCCAGCAGCTTAACGAAACAGCGGGAAGACTACGGGGAGCTGTTTTTT
TRBD1	TRBV9	TRBJ2-5	-	CASSQPGQGGTQYF	TGTGCCAGCAGCCAACCGGGACAGGGTGGAACCCAGTACTTC
-	TRBV18	TRBJ2-7	-	CASSPPGWDYEQYF	TGTGCCAGCTCACCACCGGGTTGGGACTACGAGCAGTACTTC
-	TRBV28	TRBJ2-5	-	CASSRTNTEETQYF	TGTGCCAGCAGTCGAACAAACACGGAAGAGACCCAGTACTTC
-	TRBV15	TRBJ1-2	few	CATSRARGDGYTF	TGTGCCACCAGCAGAGCTCGGGGTGATGGCTACACCTTC
-	TRBV29-1	TRBJ2-1	-	CSVDLYNEQFF	TGCAGCGTGGACCTCTACAATGAGCAGTTCTTC
-	TRBV4-3	TRBJ2-3	-	CASSQKGTDTQYF	TGCGCCAGCAGCCAGAAAGGCACAGATACGCAGTATTTT
-	TRBV2	TRBJ1-1	few	CASSEAEVEKLFF	TGTGCCAGCAGTGAAGCGGAAGTAGAGAAGCTTTTCTTT
TRBD1	TRBV5-6	TRBJ1-2	-	CASSLRDSSNYGYTF	TGTGCCAGCAGCCTCAGGGACAGCTCTAACTATGGCTACACCTTC
TRBD1	TRBV28	TRBJ2-7	-	CASSRTRQGPNF	TGTGCCAGCAGTCGTACAAGACAGGGCCCAAACTTC
TRBD1	TRBV7-2	TRBJ2-7	-	CASSTGTGPYEQYF	TGTGCCAGCAGTACCGGGACAGGGCCCTACGAGCAGTACTTC
TRBD1	TRBV7-3	TRBJ2-1	once	CASSPTGGGYNEQFF	TGTGCCAGCAGCCCCACAGGGGGCGGTTACAATGAGCAGTTCTTC
-	TRBV11-2	TRBJ2-1	few	CASSPLGYNEQFF	TGTGCCAGCAGCCCTCTTGGGTACAATGAGCAGTTCTTC
-	TRBV19	TRBJ1-5	-	CASSLRAQPQHF	TGTGCCAGTAGTCTAAGGGCCCAGCCCCAGCATTTT
-	TRBV19	TRBJ2-7	-	CASSALTPREQYF	TGTGCCAGTAGTGCCCTCACCCCCCGCGAGCAGTACTTC
TRBD1	TRBV7-2	TRBJ2-1	-	CASSLAGQDLYNEQFF	TGTGCCAGCAGCTTAGCGGGACAGGACCTTTACAATGAGCAGTTCTTC
TRBD1	TRBV18	TRBJ2-5	-	CASSETTGGFQETQYF	TGTGCCAGCTCAGAAACGACAGGGGGTTTCCAAGAGACCCAGTACTTC
-	TRBV7-9	TRBJ2-5	-	CASTPVRGKYQETQYF	TGTGCCAGCACCCCCGTTCGCGGGAAATACCAAGAGACCCAGTACTTC
-	TRBV7-9	TRBJ2-3	-	CASSLGAPSTDTQYF	TGTGCCAGCAGCCTAGGGGCTCCTTCCACAGATACGCAGTATTTT
TRBD1	TRBV12-5	TRBJ2-2	few	CASGLTSLRQGFSGELFF	TGTGCTAGTGGCTTAACCTCACTCCGACAGGGTTTTTCCGGGGAGCTGTTTTTT